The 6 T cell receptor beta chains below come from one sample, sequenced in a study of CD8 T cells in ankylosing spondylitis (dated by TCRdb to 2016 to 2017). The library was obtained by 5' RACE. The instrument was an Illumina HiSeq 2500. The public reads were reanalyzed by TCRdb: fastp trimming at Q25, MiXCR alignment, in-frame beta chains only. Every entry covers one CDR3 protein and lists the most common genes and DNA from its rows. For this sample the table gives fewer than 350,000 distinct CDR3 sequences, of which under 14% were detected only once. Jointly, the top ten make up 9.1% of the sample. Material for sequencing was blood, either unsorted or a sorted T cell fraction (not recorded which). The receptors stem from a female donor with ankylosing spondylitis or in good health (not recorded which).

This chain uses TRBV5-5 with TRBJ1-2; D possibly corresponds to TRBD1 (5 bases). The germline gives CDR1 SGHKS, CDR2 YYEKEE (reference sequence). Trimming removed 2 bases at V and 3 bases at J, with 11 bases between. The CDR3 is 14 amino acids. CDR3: CASSLRGSDYGYTF. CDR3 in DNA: TGTGCCAGCAGCTTAAGGGGATCTGACTATGGCTACACCTTC.

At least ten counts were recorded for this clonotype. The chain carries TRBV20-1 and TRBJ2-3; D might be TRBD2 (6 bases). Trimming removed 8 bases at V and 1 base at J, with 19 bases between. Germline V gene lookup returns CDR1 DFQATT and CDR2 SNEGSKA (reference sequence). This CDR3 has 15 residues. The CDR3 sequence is CSSQPGRDRTDTQYF. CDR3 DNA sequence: TGCAGTAGCCAACCGGGGCGGGACCGCACAGATACGCAGTATTTT.

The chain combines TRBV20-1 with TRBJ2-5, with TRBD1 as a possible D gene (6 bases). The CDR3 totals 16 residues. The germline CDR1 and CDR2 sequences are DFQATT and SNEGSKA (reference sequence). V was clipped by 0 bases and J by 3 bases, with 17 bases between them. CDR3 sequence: CSARDLNYQGKETQYF. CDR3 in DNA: TGCAGTGCTAGAGATCTGAACTACCAGGGGAAAGAGACCCAGTACTTC.

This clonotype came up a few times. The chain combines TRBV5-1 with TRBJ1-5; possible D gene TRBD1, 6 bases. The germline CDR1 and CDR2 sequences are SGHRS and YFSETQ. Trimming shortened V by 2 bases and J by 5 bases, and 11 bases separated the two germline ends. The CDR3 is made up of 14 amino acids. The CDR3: CASSFGGGDQPQHF. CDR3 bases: TGCGCCAGCAGCTTCGGGGGGGGCGATCAGCCCCAGCATTTT.

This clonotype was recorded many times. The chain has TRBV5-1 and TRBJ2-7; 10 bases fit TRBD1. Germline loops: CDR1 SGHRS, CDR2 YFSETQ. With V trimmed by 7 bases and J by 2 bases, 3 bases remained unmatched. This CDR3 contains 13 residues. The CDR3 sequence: CASSTGGTYEQYF. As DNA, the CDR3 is TGCGCCAGCTCGACAGGGGGCACCTACGAGCAGTACTTC.

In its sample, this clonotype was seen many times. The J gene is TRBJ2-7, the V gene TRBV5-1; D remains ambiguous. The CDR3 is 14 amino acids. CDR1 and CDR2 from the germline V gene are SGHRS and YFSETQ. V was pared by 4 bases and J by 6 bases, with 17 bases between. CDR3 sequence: CASSDVGDQREQYF. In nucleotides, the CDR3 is TGCGCCAGCAGCGACGTTGGGGATCAACGCGAGCAGTACTTC.